Below are 32 T cell receptor beta chains sequenced from a single sample in a study of regulatory T cells in long-lasting Graves disease. This sample's time point: persistent/refractory GD, antithyroid drugs over 5 years with positive TRAb. PBMC RNA was the source of the TCR library. TCR beta libraries were built with iRepertoire HTBI primers and Arm-PCR of CDR3 regions. TCRdb reprocessed the multiplex PCR reads with MiXCR, giving one entry per CDR3 protein. The sample includes 500,000 to 700,000 distinct CDR3 sequences, 25% to 30% of them seen just once. The sample consisted of peripheral blood mononuclear cells (PBMCs), taken when the disease was refractory, from a patient treated with antithyroid drugs. These TCRs come from a female donor with Graves disease.

This clonotype has a handful of counts. The J gene is TRBJ1-5, the V gene TRBV19; D unclear. Germline V gene lookup returns CDR1 LNHDA and CDR2 SQIVND (reference sequence). This CDR3 has 15 residues. The V gene lost 5 bases and the J gene lost 9 bases, with 20 bases spanning the gap. CDR3 nucleotides: TGTGCCAGTAGTTTATCTTGGCAGGTCTCGGCGCCCCAGCATTTT. This translates into CASSLSWQVSAPQHF.

The CDR3 spells CASGLIGGSYNSPLHF. CDR3 sequence (DNA): TGTGCCAGCGGACTAATCGGGGGTTCCTATAATTCACCCCTCCACTTT. This chain joins TRBV28 and TRBJ1-6; perhaps TRBD1 as D (5 bases). Trimming left V 8 bases short and J 1 base short, with 15 bases between. The germline V gene encodes CDR1 MDHEN and CDR2 SYDVKM. The CDR3 length is 16 residues.

The table lists this clonotype with a few counts. The chain recombines TRBV20-1 with TRBJ1-1, with a possible D match to TRBD1 (5 bases). The CDR3 loop spans 15 amino acids. The germline V gene has CDR1 DFQATT and CDR2 SNEGSKA (reference sequence). Trimming left V 2 bases short and J 0 bases short, with 13 bases between. CDR3 nucleotide sequence: TGCAGTGCTAGACCTGGGGACGGATTGAACACTGAAGCTTTCTTT. Protein product: CSARPGDGLNTEAFF.

This clonotype appeared a few times. V usage is TRBV29-1 and J usage is TRBJ1-1, with D uncertain. The CDR3 length is 13 residues. CDR1 is SQVTM and CDR2 is ANQGSEA in the germline V gene. Trimming took off 3 bases at V and 9 bases at J, with 17 bases between the two ends. The CDR3: CSVDSGRLGQAFF. CDR3 nucleotide sequence: TGCAGCGTTGATAGCGGCAGGCTCGGTCAAGCTTTCTTT.

Comment on this clonotype: Possible read error: a much larger clone is one base away. The rearrangement uses TRBV30 and TRBJ2-5, with 10 bases fitting TRBD2. CDR1 and CDR2 (germline): GTSNPN, SVGIG (reference sequence). With V trimmed by 5 bases and J by 5 bases, 8 bases remained unmatched. CDR3 size: 14 residues. The CDR3 region is CAWGERGGWETQYF. In DNA, the CDR3 is TGTGCCTGGGGGGAGCGGGGGGGATGGGAGACCCAGTACTTC. Using reference TRBV30 and TRBJ2-5 for the parts outside the CDR3, the full variable domain is SQTIHQWPATLVQPVGSPLSLECTVEGTSNPNLYWYRQAAGRGLQLLFYSVGIGQISSEVPQNLSASRPQDRQFILSSKKLLLSDSGFYLCAWGERGGWETQYFGPGTRLLVL.

The chain joins TRBV20-1 to TRBJ2-7; TRBD2 agrees at 11 bases. Per the germline V gene, CDR1 is DFQATT and CDR2 is SNEGSKA (reference sequence). The CDR3 has 15 residues. Trimming at V came to 5 bases and at J to 2 bases, leaving 8 bases not matched to a gene. CDR3 sequence reads: CSAPTSGDSTYEQYF. The CDR3 nucleotides read TGCAGTGCTCCGACTAGCGGGGATTCAACCTACGAGCAGTACTTC.

This clonotype was seen a few times. One end of the junction varies from germline; a read error may be responsible. The chain recombines TRBV11-1 with TRBJ2-2, with D possibly TRBD2 on 5 matching bases. The CDR3 is 16 amino acids. CDR1 and CDR2 from the germline V gene are SGHAT and FQDESV (reference sequence). CDR3 region: CASSLAPGPNTGELFF. The CDR3 region has the DNA TGTGCCAGCAGCCTAGCCCCGGGCCCGAACACCGGGGAGCTGTTTTTT.

This clonotype occurred many times. V usage is TRBV7-9 and J usage is TRBJ2-2; D perhaps matches TRBD2 (5 bases). This CDR3 region has 14 residues. V dropped 9 bases and J dropped 0 bases, with 11 bases sitting between them. The germline CDR1 and CDR2 sequences are SEHNR and FQNEAQ (reference sequence). The CDR3 sequence is CASRPGSNTGELFF. The CDR3 DNA reads as TGTGCCAGTCGGCCGGGATCGAACACCGGGGAGCTGTTTTTT.

This clonotype was recorded once. The chain couples TRBV5-1 to TRBJ1-4, with 7 bases lining up with TRBD1. There are 16 residues in the CDR3. With V trimmed by 4 bases and J by 2 bases, 8 bases remained unmatched. CDR1 is SGHRS, CDR2 YFSETQ, per germline. CDR3: CASSRLGTATNEKLFF. CDR3 nucleotide sequence: TGCGCCAGCAGCCGATTAGGGACAGCTACTAATGAAAAACTGTTTTTT.

This clonotype was found once. The V and J genes are TRBV3-1 and TRBJ1-3; 8 bases fit TRBD1. Germline values: CDR1 LGHDT, CDR2 YNNKEL (reference sequence). This CDR3 contains 15 residues. Germline trimming cut 4 bases from V and 4 bases from J; bases unmatched to any gene: 6. In DNA, the CDR3 is TGTGCCAGCAGCCGCGCGACAGGGGCAGGAAACACCATATATTTT. Its protein product is CASSRATGAGNTIYF.

At least ten counts were recorded for this clonotype. The chain employs TRBV12-3 or TRBV12-4 and TRBJ1-5, with D perhaps TRBD1 (5 bases). Trimming took off 5 bases at V and 4 bases at J, with 12 bases between the two ends. The CDR3 runs 14 residues. The CDR3 DNA follows: TGTGCCAGCAGTCTGGGACGACGAAATCAGCCCCAGCATTTT. Amino acids: CASSLGRRNQPQHF.

This clonotype was counted ten times or more. This rearrangement joins TRBV6-1 to TRBJ1-3; D is possibly TRBD1 (5 bases). There are 16 residues in the CDR3. The germline V gene encodes CDR1 MNHNS and CDR2 SASEGT. V was shortened by 1 base and J by 0 bases, with 10 bases between the two germline ends. Here the CDR3 DNA reads TGTGCCAGCAGTGAAGAAAGACAGTACTCTGGAAACACCATATATTTT. It codes for CASSEERQYSGNTIYF.

V usage is TRBV27 and J usage is TRBJ1-6; no clear D gene. This CDR3 has 15 residues. V lost 0 bases and J 5 bases, leaving 8 bases between the germline ends. The germline V gene has CDR1 MNHEY and CDR2 SMNVEV (reference sequence). CDR3 sequence reads: CASSLSATHNSPLHF. Written as DNA, the CDR3 is TGTGCCAGCAGTTTATCCGCGACACATAATTCACCCCTCCACTTT.

This clonotype was observed once. An end of the junction does not agree with germline; a read error may underlie this. V gene TRBV4-2 combines with J gene TRBJ1-3; D call uncertain. This CDR3 contains 14 residues. Germline-derived CDR1 and CDR2 are LGHNA and YNFKEQ. The CDR3 here is CASSQESQGNTIYF. DNA of the CDR3: TGTGCCAGCAGCCAAGAAAGTCAAGGAAACACCATATATTTC.

This clonotype was seen more than once but under ten times. In DNA form, the CDR3 reads TGTGCCAGCAGTGAAGCGCGCGGGGGTAATGAAAAACTGTTTTTT. It codes for CASSEARGGNEKLFF. The chain employs TRBV6-1 and TRBJ1-4; possible D gene TRBD1, 5 bases. CDR1 and CDR2 (germline): MNHNS, SASEGT. V was pared by 0 bases and J by 4 bases, with 9 bases between. The CDR3 is 15 residues long.

This clonotype is a singleton in its sample. Possible read error: a much larger clone is one base away. The chain recombines TRBV6-5 with TRBJ2-5; TRBD2 matches 9 bases. CDR3 length: 16 amino acids. Germline lookup yields CDR1 MNHEY and CDR2 SVGAGI. This chain's CDR3 is CASSYSFSGRGETQHF. CDR3 in DNA: TGTGCCAGCAGTTACTCGTTTAGCGGGAGAGGAGAGACCCAGCACTTC.

This chain joins TRBV28 and TRBJ1-1; a possible D gene is TRBD1 (6 bases). Germline assignment: CDR1 MDHEN and CDR2 SYDVKM. This CDR3 region has 15 residues. Trimming cost V 3 bases and J 1 base, with 12 bases left between them. CDR3 sequence: CASSFRGLRNTEAFF. The CDR3 coding sequence is TGTGCCAGCAGTTTCAGGGGCCTTAGGAACACTGAAGCTTTCTTT. Full variable domain (rest looked up from reference TRBV28 and TRBJ1-1): DVKVTQSSRYLVKRTGEKVFLECVQDMDHENMFWYRQDPGLGLRLIYFSYDVKMKEKGDIPEGYSVSREKKERFSLILESASTNQTSMYLCASSFRGLRNTEAFFGQGTRLTVV.

The V call is TRBV11-2, the J call TRBJ2-5; D possibly corresponds to TRBD1 (6 bases). Germline CDR1 and CDR2: SGHAT and FQNNGV. V was clipped by 0 bases and J by 5 bases, with 13 bases between them. The CDR3 contains 15 residues. CDR3 protein: CASSLDRDTGETQYF. The CDR3 nucleotides are TGTGCCAGCAGCTTAGACCGGGACACCGGGGAGACCCAGTACTTC.

This chain connects TRBV20-1 to TRBJ2-2, with 9 positions matching TRBD1. CDR3 length equals 17 residues. The V gene end was trimmed by 1 base and the J gene end by 5 bases; junction bases not matched to a gene: 11. Germline V gene data show CDR1 as DFQATT and CDR2 as SNEGSKA (reference sequence). The CDR3 coding sequence is TGCAGTGCTAGAGGGGTGGGACAGGGAGGAAGGACCGGGGAGCTGTTTTTT. Its protein is CSARGVGQGGRTGELFF.

This clonotype was seen a handful of times. The rearrangement links TRBV12-3 or TRBV12-4 to TRBJ2-7; a weak D match, TRBD2 (7 bases). Trimming stripped 4 bases from V and 12 bases from J, with 13 bases between. There are 11 residues in the CDR3. The CDR3 sequence: CASSWRGLGYF. The CDR3 DNA reads as TGTGCCAGCAGTTGGCGGGGGCTTGGGTACTTC.

Only one count was recorded for this clonotype. The chain uses TRBV7-9 and TRBJ2-7; D is perhaps TRBD1 or TRBD2 (5 bases each). Germline assignment: CDR1 SEHNR and CDR2 FQNEAQ (reference sequence). The CDR3 runs to 14 residues. V was cut by 6 bases and J by 3 bases, with 15 bases left in between. The CDR3 loop is CASRKAGTIYEQYF. Written as DNA, the CDR3 is TGTGCCAGCAGGAAGGCAGGGACCATCTACGAGCAGTACTTC.

This chain uses TRBV5-1 with TRBJ2-1; D uncertain. The CDR3 runs to 14 residues. CDR1 SGHRS and CDR2 YFSETQ come from the germline V gene. The ends were cut back, 5 bases at V and 2 bases at J, with 11 bases in the middle. The CDR3 protein is CASSSVEAYNEQFF. The CDR3, as DNA: TGCGCCAGCAGTTCGGTTGAGGCCTACAATGAGCAGTTCTTC.

This clonotype turned up a few times. This chain joins TRBV7-6 and TRBJ1-2; D uncertain. Germline CDR1 is SGHVS and CDR2 is FNYEAQ. The V gene lost 5 bases and the J gene lost 8 bases, with 15 bases spanning the gap. The CDR3 totals 13 residues. The CDR3 region is CASSRSQAGGYTF. The CDR3 DNA is TGTGCCAGCAGCCGGTCCCAAGCGGGGGGCTACACCTTC.

This clonotype was counted many times. V gene TRBV28 combines with J gene TRBJ1-5; TRBD1 is a possible D gene (6 bases). The CDR3 extends over 15 amino acids. Looked up from germline, CDR1 is MDHEN and CDR2 is SYDVKM. V was trimmed by 4 bases and J by 5 bases, leaving 15 bases between them. The CDR3 here is CASSSRDTQYQPQHF. The CDR3 DNA follows: TGTGCCAGCAGTTCACGGGACACTCAGTATCAGCCCCAGCATTTT.

The chain uses TRBV10-2 and TRBJ1-6; D perhaps matches TRBD1 (5 bases). This CDR3 has 16 residues. The germline V and J ends were trimmed by 0 bases and 7 bases, with 13 bases remaining between them. Germline V gives CDR1 WSHSY, CDR2 SAAADI. The CDR3 DNA reads as TGCGCCAGCAGTGAGTCTGGGGGTCGGACAAATTCACCCCTCCACTTT. Translated, it gives CASSESGGRTNSPLHF.

J is TRBJ2-7 and V is TRBV27; D not certain. V lost 5 bases and J lost 7, with 21 bases in between. The CDR3 runs to 15 residues. Germline CDR1 is MNHEY and CDR2 is SMNVEV (reference sequence). In DNA form, the CDR3 reads TGTGCCAGCAGTCCCCAGGTTTCTGCTGGGTTGGAGCAGTACTTC. It yields the protein CASSPQVSAGLEQYF.

This clonotype was detected ten times or more. This chain joins TRBV11-2 and TRBJ1-2, with D tentatively TRBD1 (6 bases). Germline loops: CDR1 SGHAT, CDR2 FQNNGV. The ends were cut back, 2 bases at V and 6 bases at J, with 19 bases in the middle. CDR3 size: 16 residues. The CDR3 DNA reads TGTGCCAGCAGCTTACACAGACGGAGACAGGATAATGGCTACACCTTC. This translates into CASSLHRRRQDNGYTF.

The rearrangement uses TRBV7-9 and TRBJ2-7; D is possibly TRBD1 (5 bases). The CDR3 covers 14 residues. The germline CDR1 and CDR2 sequences are SEHNR and FQNEAQ (reference sequence). The V end was cut by 5 bases, the J end by 7 bases, with 18 bases between. This CDR3 reads CASSDQYRKMEQYF. The CDR3 DNA is TGTGCCAGCAGCGACCAATACAGGAAGATGGAGCAGTACTTC.

There are a few counts of this clonotype. V gene TRBV6-2 or TRBV6-3 combines with J gene TRBJ1-1, with 7 bases lining up with TRBD1. V lost 10 bases to trimming and J lost 7 bases; unmatched junction nucleotides: 9. The CDR3 contains 12 residues. The germline V gene encodes CDR1 MNHEY and CDR2 SVGEGT. CDR3 nucleotides: TGTGCCACTCAGAGACAGGGAAATGAAGCTTTCTTT. Translated, it gives CATQRQGNEAFF.

This chain connects TRBV6-1 to TRBJ2-5; 7 bases fit TRBD1. V lost 6 bases, J lost 5 bases, and 12 bases stayed unmatched. The CDR3 sequence is 15 residues long. From germline, CDR1 is MNHNS and CDR2 SASEGT. The CDR3: CASRRGQSPLETQYF. For the CDR3, the DNA is TGTGCCAGCAGACGGGGACAGAGCCCACTGGAGACCCAGTACTTC.

Turning to this clonotype: This could be a read error, since a much larger clone is one nucleotide away. V usage is TRBV27 and J usage is TRBJ1-2, with D possibly matching TRBD1 (5 bases). The V gene's germline CDR1 is MNHEY and CDR2 SMNVEV (reference sequence). Deletions cut 5 bases from V and 6 bases from J, with 13 bases between. This CDR3 has 13 amino acids. CDR3 sequence: CASSHRGNNGYTF. CDR3 coding DNA: TGTGCCAGCAGTCACCGGGGCAATAATGGCTACACCTTC.

This clonotype was seen a few times. This chain uses TRBV28 with TRBJ2-5; TRBD2 agrees at 7 bases. Losses at the gene ends were 0 bases for V and 1 base for J; bases not matched to a gene: 11. The CDR3 consists of 18 residues. From germline, CDR1 is MDHEN and CDR2 SYDVKM. CDR3 in DNA: TGTGCCAGCAGTTTATGGTTTGGAGCGGGATCGCGCCAAGAGACCCAGTACTTC. The encoded protein is CASSLWFGAGSRQETQYF.